This is a list of T cell receptor beta chains from one sample in a study of cytomegalovirus exposure and HLA in healthy donors. Assay used: immunoSEQ multiplex PCR; TCRdb lists only in-frame clones, some missing. The sample lists 250,000 to 300,000 clones; about 90% were seen once. Material for sequencing was PBMCs. Source of these receptors: a woman aged 18-29 years in good health and CMV-seronegative. Each CDR3 is given without its conserved first and last residue.

j_call,v_call,cdr3_aa
TRBJ1-3,TRBV5-1,ASTATSGNTIY
TRBJ1-2,TRBV6-1,ASSEAMTGTANYGYT
TRBJ2-7,TRBV27,ASSSLAGFPYEQY
TRBJ2-1,TRBV7-9,ASSPPWLAGGKNEQF
TRBJ2-5,TRBV7-3,ASSSGPQETQY
TRBJ2-2,TRBV5-1,ASSLAMDRGDPGELF
TRBJ1-1,TRBV7-2,ASSLDWTEEAF
TRBJ2-3,TRBV29-1,SVEGLSGVLPSAQY
TRBJ2-7,TRBV11-2,ASSLAGSYEQY
TRBJ1-2,TRBV4-1,ASSQERSGASQERYGYT
TRBJ2-3,TRBV15,ATSRLAGALGDTQY
TRBJ2-3,TRBV28,ASSLTNTDTQY
TRBJ2-3,TRBV5-1,ASSLGTSPGGDTQY
TRBJ2-3,TRBV5-1,ASSFFDAGPQNTDTQY
TRBJ2-1,TRBV29-1,SVEPTSLPLPF
TRBJ2-5,TRBV27,SSGGLAGDPETQY
TRBJ2-1,TRBV4-3,ASSQGLAGRYNEQF
TRBJ1-1,TRBV6-4,ASRRDSNTEAF
TRBJ1-5,TRBV28,ASSPTGQGSNQPQH
TRBJ1-2,TRBV6-1,ASSQDRDYGYT
TRBJ2-1,TRBV27,ASSLTSGGFEVGNEQF
TRBJ1-2,TRBV18,ASSEGRFGYT
TRBJ1-5,TRBV7-9,ASSATGGAGNQPQH
TRBJ1-3,TRBV6-5,ASSPTVSGNTIY
TRBJ2-7,TRBV9,ASSVGYSEQY
TRBJ2-1,TRBV2,ASSVAGTLYNEQF
TRBJ1-3,TRBV28,ASSPPQGLGNTIY
TRBJ2-7,TRBV5-8,ASSLAGGQPGYEQY
TRBJ2-2,TRBV7-9,ASSLGQENTGELF
TRBJ2-1,TRBV4-1,ASSQVSQTSYNEQF
TRBJ2-3,TRBV5-1,ASSLGGQGKTDTQY
TRBJ2-2,TRBV7-9,ASSLELGGRTGELF
TRBJ1-4,TRBV6-6,ASSSRTGTGDEKLF
TRBJ2-2,TRBV4-3,ASSQDPGRGTGELF
TRBJ2-1,TRBV9,ASSAPSIVAGDYNEQF
TRBJ1-3,TRBV5-1,ASSLGDSGNTIY
TRBJ1-1,TRBV18,ASSPSQGRGGTEAF
TRBJ1-3,TRBV10-2,ASREQGDSGNTIY
TRBJ2-7,TRBV7-9,ASSRGSYEQY
TRBJ2-2,TRBV5-1,ASSSTATGELF
TRBJ1-4,TRBV7-9,ASSFESGEKLF
TRBJ2-5,TRBV7-6,ASSLPGLAGGKSQETQY
TRBJ2-3,TRBV5-6,ASRAGGDTQY
TRBJ1-1,TRBV28,ASSPAGGGTEAF
TRBJ1-2,TRBV30,AWSETGGYT
TRBJ2-2,TRBV6-1,ASSEGTGGVTGELF
TRBJ2-2,TRBV28,ASMDRGHTGELF
TRBJ2-7,TRBV27,ASGQGSFYEQY
TRBJ1-2,TRBV7-8,ASSLVARGRGLEYGYT
TRBJ1-5,TRBV6-1,ASSPRGTANQPQH
TRBJ1-4,TRBV5-1,ASSLGDRSNEKLF